The clone carrying this T cell receptor (beta chain) has only a few counts. The antigen is undetermined. From germline, CDR1 is DFQATT and CDR2 SNEGSKA (reference sequence). The CDR3 totals 11 residues. V was pared by 6 bases and J by 13 bases, with 6 bases of the junction left unmatched. The data were taken from a study of T-cell memory formation after mild COVID-19. General study results and limits: Clones that contracted from day 15 to 85 had balanced CD4/CD8; later expanders were CD4+ biased. Second-wave clones with a day 37 peak had unconfirmed SARS-CoV-2 specificity. Contracting CD8+ clones were enriched in EMRA, CD4+ mainly in CM and EM. Pre-infection memory showed some responding clones, and this suggested that cross-reactive memory joined.

TCRdb recomputed calls from the 5' RACE reads with MiXCR, one row per CDR3 protein. The sample records 300,000 to 350,000 distinct CDR3 sequences, 14% being singletons. Sequenced sample: PBMCs or a T cell subset sorted from them (not recorded which). This receptor was obtained from a man between 18 and 35 years old who had mild COVID-19 (a few samples of this study predate the infection). Cell type and time point are not known. V and J are TRBV20-1 and TRBJ1-6, with 7 bases matching TRBD1. CDR3 in amino acids: CSAEKGQPLHF. In DNA form, the CDR3 reads TGCAGTGCAGAGAAGGGACAGCCCCTCCACTTT.